The text below deals with one T cell receptor beta chain. Its antigen is still unknown. The sample holds no much larger clone one base away, and base qualities are not on file. The sample's time point label, decoded: baseline before first vaccination. The treatment or condition label of this sample denotes: meningococcal conjugate vaccine given as trial control. Vaccinee samples came from UK trials COV001 and COV002, including a single-blind randomized controlled phase 2/3 trial of AZD1222 (ChAdOx1 nCoV-19) in healthy adults. For TCRbeta chain sequencing, PBMC samples were collected from trial participants at day 0 and at day 28 after the second dose. The CDR3 regions of human TCRbeta chains were analyzed by immunosequencing. The study's own analysis went as follows. Repertoire TCRs were checked for matches against a reference library of SARS-CoV-2-specific TCRs that had been generated using the MIRA antigen-specificity platform. Breadth was defined as the fraction of unique TCRs that were SARS-CoV-2-associated. Depth was defined as the fraction of total T cells that were SARS-CoV-2-associated. Using the MIRA data, every spike-specific TCR was mapped to the spike region that the TCR reacted to and assigned to either a CD4 or a CD8 class. Log10-transformed breadth and depth values were compared by one-way ANOVA with Sidak's multiple comparisons tests. As stored in TCRdb, this immuneACCESS dataset retains in-frame rearrangements with V and J assigned. A fraction of the clones does not appear; measured against another copy, unresolved V genes explain less than half of the discrepancy, and the remainder lacks a known reason. From that table come the V and J calls and clone size; the DNA was used to work out D and trimming. Within this sample are 120,000 or so clones, with about 89% of them counted one time only. 11% of the sample rests with the top ten.

The cysteine opens and the phenylalanine closes a CDR3 of 17 amino acids. The only DNA kept is the CDR3, 51 bases in frame from the first base. Trimming removed 4 bases from V and 9 bases from J; the gene matches leave 15 bases unexplained. CDR1 SGHNT and CDR2 YENEEA were looked up in the germline V gene. The record originates from a study of T cell responses to AZD1222 COVID-19 vaccine (dated by TCRdb to the early 2020s). The study in broad terms: TCR sequencing was performed for 230 to 250 trial participants, of whom 207 were given two doses of AZD1222 and around 25 were given two doses of MenACWY control vaccine. Trial participants were enrolled by age into subgroups of 18-55, 56-69 and 70-plus years, and around 150, 28 and 57 TCR-sequenced participants, respectively, were included in these subgroups. Study-wide findings and limitations: Reportedly, almost half of the unique spike-specific TCRs recognized epitopes lying outside the regions that are mutated in the B.1.351 and B.1.1.7 variants. Conclusions about previously exposed vaccinees are limited because only a handful of AZD1222 recipients were SARS-CoV-2 seropositive at baseline. A significant rise in spike-specific TCR breadth and depth was observed after two AZD1222 doses relative to day 0 and relative to MenACWY recipients. The 56-69-year group was small, and its depth increase did not reach significance, likely because of low power. The vaccine-associated CD4 TCRs covered the entire spike protein, and the dominant responses fell in regions 160-218 and 743-854. Because no day 14 peak-response samples were available, repertoires were characterized only after the peak T cell response. Participants were mostly white British, with more females than males. The authors suggested clonal diversity may have been underestimated.

The sequence was obtained from an adult in good health. The material was peripheral blood, obtained on day 0 of MenACWY control vaccination. Recombination linked TRBV11-3 to TRBJ1-6, with TRBD1 identical over 7 junction bases. The DNA reads as follows: TGTGCCAGCAGCTCAGGGGGTTTGGGGGAATCGAGTTCACCCCTCCACTTT. This codes for CASSSGGLGESSSPLHF.